This T cell receptor (beta chain) derives from a study of T cell responses to AZD1222 COVID-19 vaccine. Study-level information: Doses given second, at about 4 or about 12 weeks, were pooled. The study, taken as a whole, reports: Variant regions that are unmutated are reportedly the target of nearly half of spike-specific TCRs. Spike-wide vaccine-associated CD4 TCRs dominated at 160-218 and 743-854.

About this clone: As yet, its antigen is unknown.

The method was immunoSEQ multiplex PCR; TCRdb's version includes in-frame clones alone and lacks a portion of them. Of 100,000 to 150,000 clones listed, around 90% were seen once; the top ten hold over 6.5%. The sequenced sample was peripheral blood, obtained on day 0 of AZD1222 vaccination. This clonotype was sampled from an adult in good health.

CDR3 amino acids: CASSSSGGFTDTQYF. As DNA, the CDR3 is TGTGCCAGCAGTTCTAGCGGGGGGTTCACAGATACGCAGTATTTT. The chain employs TRBV28 and TRBJ2-3, with 11 bases matching TRBD2. CDR3 size: 15 residues. V was pared by 4 bases and J by 2 bases, with 2 bases of the junction left unmatched. Germline V CDR1 and CDR2: MDHEN, SYDVKM.